One sample yielded the 25 T cell receptor beta chains listed below, sequenced in a study of cytomegalovirus exposure and HLA in healthy donors. The primer mix had 60 Vbeta and 13 Jbeta primers. The assay was immunoSEQ multiplex PCR, and TCRdb's table has in-frame clones only and misses some. The sample holds over 120,000 clones; roughly 70% are singletons and the top ten take over 6%. Sequencing was carried out using PBMCs. The receptors here all came from a man aged 25-45 years in good health and CMV-seronegative.

The rearrangement links TRBV29-1 to TRBJ1-5; D unresolved. The germline gives CDR1 SQVTM, CDR2 ANQGSEA. This CDR3 is 12 amino acids long. The V gene lost 4 bases and the J gene lost 7 bases, with 11 bases spanning the gap. The CDR3 loop reads CSVGADRQPQHF. CDR3 nucleotides: TGCAGCGTTGGGGCCGATCGGCAGCCCCAGCATTTT.

V gene TRBV1 combines with J gene TRBJ2-7; the DNA was not used to check the table's D call, TRBD2. TRBV1 is classified as a pseudogene. This CDR3 has 14 residues. CDR3 sequence reads: CTSSGRDSNYEQYF. The CDR3 bases are TGCACCAGCAGCGGCCGGGACTCCAACTACGAGCAGTACTTC.

This clone was seen a handful of times. The chain uses TRBV27 and TRBJ2-3, with 8 nucleotides matching TRBD2. After removal of 9 bases from V and 4 bases from J, the junction contained 12 bases not matched to a gene. The CDR3 is made up of 15 amino acids. Germline V gene data show CDR1 as MNHEY and CDR2 as SMNVEV (reference sequence). The CDR3 DNA is TGTGCCAGTTCCTCCGGGGGGGCCATGCCAGATACGCAGTATTTT. Its translation: CASSSGGAMPDTQYF.

The CDR3 nucleotides read TGCGCCAGCAGTGAGTCGAGGCGGGCCGGCACAGATACGCAGTATTTT. It translates to CASSESRRAGTDTQYF. The chain joins TRBV10-1 to TRBJ2-3; perhaps TRBD2 as D (5 bases). V lost 0 bases and J lost 1, with 11 bases in between. Looked up from germline, CDR1 is WNHNN and CDR2 is SYGVQD (reference sequence). The CDR3 length is 16 residues.

In DNA form, the CDR3 reads TGTGCCAGCAGATATAGCGGGAGCCGCTCCTACGAGCAGTACTTC. It codes for CASRYSGSRSYEQYF. V usage is TRBV28 and J usage is TRBJ2-7; 9 bases are a match to TRBD2. J gave up 0 bases and V 6 bases, and 6 bases lay outside the gene matches. CDR1 is MDHEN and CDR2 is SYDVKM in the germline V gene. This CDR3 has 15 residues.

The CDR3 here is CASSLGGTGVAGANVLTF. The DNA for the CDR3 is TGCGCCAGCAGCTTGGGAGGGACAGGGGTGGCCGGGGCCAACGTCCTGACTTTC. This sequence joins TRBV5-1 and TRBJ2-6; 10 bases are a match to TRBD1. The V gene's germline CDR1 is SGHRS and CDR2 YFSETQ. The CDR3 extends over 18 amino acids. V was pared by 0 bases and J by 4 bases, with 7 bases of the junction left unmatched.

This CDR3 is CASRREAGGEQFF. The CDR3 nucleotides read TGTGCCAGCAGACGGGAGGCCGGGGGTGAGCAGTTCTTC. The chain employs TRBV2 and TRBJ2-1; 7 positions agree with TRBD2. The ends lost 6 bases at V and 9 bases at J; junction bases unmatched: 8. The CDR3 runs to 13 residues. CDR1 is SNHLY, CDR2 FYNNEI, per germline.

V gene TRBV5-1 combines with J gene TRBJ2-2, with 7 positions matching TRBD1. The V and J ends lost 4 bases and 0 bases, in that order; junction bases with no gene match: 6. Germline loops: CDR1 SGHRS, CDR2 YFSETQ. This CDR3 contains 16 residues. The DNA for the CDR3 is TGCGCCAGCAGCCCAATTACAGGGGCGAACACCGGGGAGCTGTTTTTT. It is translated as CASSPITGANTGELFF. Together with reference TRBV5-1 and TRBJ2-2, the CDR3 gives the full variable domain: KAGVTQTPRYLIKTRGQQVTLSCSPISGHRSVSWYQQTPGQGLQFLFEYFSETQRNKGNFPGRFSGRQFSNSRSEMNVSTLELGDSALYLCASSPITGANTGELFFGEGSRLTVL.

The chain uses TRBV27 and TRBJ2-5, with 9 bases fitting TRBD2. The CDR3 covers 15 residues. V trimming: 4 bases; J trimming: 5 bases; junction bases outside the gene matches: 8. Germline loops: CDR1 MNHEY, CDR2 SMNVEV (reference sequence). The chain's CDR3 is CASSSLAGIFETQYF. As DNA, the CDR3 is TGTGCCAGCAGTTCTCTAGCGGGGATATTCGAGACCCAGTACTTC.

The chain couples TRBV28 to TRBJ1-5; D call uncertain. This CDR3 spans 12 amino acids. Germline V lookup: CDR1 MDHEN, CDR2 SYDVKM. V lost 2 bases to trimming and J lost 7 bases, with 6 bases between them. CDR3 region: CASSLTAQPQHF. In DNA, the CDR3 is TGTGCCAGCAGTTTAACAGCACAGCCCCAGCATTTT. Variable domain in full (rest from reference TRBV28 and TRBJ1-5): DVKVTQSSRYLVKRTGEKVFLECVQDMDHENMFWYRQDPGLGLRLIYFSYDVKMKEKGDIPEGYSVSREKKERFSLILESASTNQTSMYLCASSLTAQPQHFGDGTRLSIL.

The rearrangement uses TRBV29-1 and TRBJ2-5, with TRBD1 matching 12 bases. Near its end, the DNA agrees better with TRBJ2-7, so the J call may be wrong. The germline CDR1 and CDR2 sequences are SQVTM and ANQGSEA. This CDR3 spans 15 amino acids. CDR3 region: CSVLSPGQGAGEQYF. As DNA, the CDR3 is TGCAGCGTCCTGAGCCCGGGACAGGGGGCTGGCGAGCAGTACTTC.

The CDR3 DNA sequence: TGTGCCAGCAGTCGCCCGGGACAGCCCTACAATGAGCAGTTCTTC. This codes for CASSRPGQPYNEQFF. V usage is TRBV7-9 and J usage is TRBJ2-1; 7 bases map to TRBD1. This CDR3 is 15 amino acids long. CDR1 and CDR2 from the germline V gene are SEHNR and FQNEAQ (reference sequence). The junction had 7 bases not matched to a gene; V was cut back by 6 bases and J by 2 bases.

The chain employs TRBV6-1 and TRBJ1-2, with a weak D call TRBD1 (6 bases). Trimming removed 6 bases at V and 2 bases at J, with 13 bases between. Germline CDR1 MNHNS, CDR2 SASEGT. The CDR3 is 14 residues long. The CDR3 loop reads CASRTGQMNYGYTF. CDR3 nucleotide sequence: TGTGCCAGCAGGACGGGACAAATGAACTATGGCTACACCTTC.

The gene calls are TRBV30 and TRBJ1-5, with TRBD1 matching over 9 bases. Germline V gives CDR1 GTSNPN, CDR2 SVGIG (reference sequence). Trimming took 4 bases from V and 1 from J; bases not matched to a gene: 5. This CDR3 spans 15 amino acids. The CDR3 spells CAWNRGLRSNQPQHF. The CDR3 DNA follows: TGTGCCTGGAACAGGGGGCTGAGAAGCAATCAGCCCCAGCATTTT.

This clone appeared a few times. The J gene is TRBJ1-4, the V gene TRBV4-2; 7 nucleotides align to TRBD1. The germline gives CDR1 LGHNA, CDR2 YNFKEQ. Trimming at V came to 4 bases and at J to 0 bases, leaving 11 bases not matched to a gene. This CDR3 has 18 residues. CDR3 loop: CASSRRIPDRATNEKLFF. In DNA, the CDR3 is TGTGCCAGCAGCCGCCGCATACCTGACAGGGCAACTAATGAAAAACTGTTTTTT.

This sequence joins TRBV28 and TRBJ2-5, with 8 bases identical to TRBD2. Germline V gives CDR1 MDHEN, CDR2 SYDVKM. V trimming: 3 bases; J trimming: 2 bases; junction bases outside the gene matches: 14. CDR3 length: 18 amino acids. CDR3 amino acids: CASSFPLRPGGEQETQYF. CDR3 DNA: TGTGCCAGCAGTTTCCCGCTTCGACCGGGAGGGGAACAAGAGACCCAGTACTTC.

The chain couples TRBV28 to TRBJ1-3; D remains unclear. The germline gives CDR1 MDHEN, CDR2 SYDVKM. Trimming shortened V by 5 bases and J by 0 bases, and 8 bases separated the two germline ends. The CDR3 is 14 amino acids. CDR3 region: CASSGLYSGNTIYF. The CDR3 DNA follows: TGTGCCAGCAGTGGACTTTACTCTGGAAACACCATATATTTT.

The chain uses TRBV7-2 and TRBJ2-2, with D maybe TRBD1 (6 bases). CDR1 SGHTA and CDR2 FQGNSA come from the germline V gene. This CDR3 spans 16 amino acids. Trimming stripped 1 base from V and 6 bases from J, with 15 bases between. CDR3 nucleotide sequence: TGTGCCAGCAGCTTAGTGGTTTTTGGGGGCCCCGGGGAGCTGTTTTTT. The encoded protein is CASSLVVFGGPGELFF.

The CDR3 sequence: CASSQVPSGIDNEQFF. The CDR3 nucleotides read TGTGCCAGCAGCCAAGTTCCTAGCGGGATAGACAATGAGCAGTTCTTC. The chain has TRBV4-2 and TRBJ2-1; 9 nucleotides agree with TRBD2. The CDR3 contains 16 residues. Germline CDR1 and CDR2: LGHNA and YNFKEQ. J was trimmed by 5 bases and V by 1 base; bases with no gene match: 6.

This sequence joins TRBV7-8 and TRBJ2-7; D is unclear. This CDR3 is 13 amino acids long. Trimming removed 4 bases from V and 2 bases from J, with 9 bases in between. Germline CDR1 is SGHVS and CDR2 is FQNEAQ. The CDR3 DNA reads TGTGCCAGCAGCTCGCCAGTCACCTACGAGCAGTACTTC. It is translated as CASSSPVTYEQYF.

The rearrangement links TRBV7-3 to TRBJ2-1; the match to TRBD2 covers 7 bases. J lost 2 bases, V lost 5 bases, and 9 bases had no gene match. The CDR3 is 16 amino acids. Germline V gives CDR1 SGHTA, CDR2 FQGTGA. The CDR3 here is CASSPAGEGAYNEQFF. DNA of the CDR3: TGTGCCAGCAGCCCTGCCGGGGAGGGTGCCTACAATGAGCAGTTCTTC.

The V and J genes are TRBV11-3 and TRBJ2-2, with D perhaps matching TRBD2 (6 bases). The V gene's germline CDR1 is SGHNT and CDR2 YENEEA. V dropped 4 bases and J dropped 0 bases, with 9 bases sitting between them. The CDR3 covers 15 residues. This CDR3 reads CASSSGGTNTGELFF. CDR3 sequence (DNA): TGTGCCAGCAGCTCCGGAGGGACGAACACCGGGGAGCTGTTTTTT.

J is TRBJ2-7 and V is TRBV7-9, with a tentative D call TRBD1 (5 bases). This CDR3 is built from 15 residues. Trimming took 3 bases from V and 5 from J, leaving 17 bases between them. Germline V gene lookup returns CDR1 SEHNR and CDR2 FQNEAQ (reference sequence). CDR3 nucleotides: TGTGCCAGCAGCTTGGGCCTGGGCCAGGGCGACGAGCAGTACTTC. This translates into CASSLGLGQGDEQYF.

The chain employs TRBV9 and TRBJ2-1; the match to TRBD2 covers 8 bases. CDR3 size: 15 residues. Germline V gene sequence: CDR1 SGDLS, CDR2 YYNGEE. V lost 0 bases and J lost 5; bases outside the gene matches: 4. The CDR3 loop reads CASSVGLAGNNEQFF. Here the CDR3 DNA reads TGTGCCAGCAGCGTAGGGCTAGCGGGTAACAATGAGCAGTTCTTC.

This clone has more than one count but fewer than ten. The chain is built from TRBV2 and TRBJ2-5; TRBD2 agrees at 12 bases. This CDR3 comprises 17 residues. Unmatched junction bases numbered 18, after V lost 11 bases and J lost 5 bases. CDR1 SNHLY and CDR2 FYNNEI come from the germline V gene. CDR3 sequence reads: CAVRLKRTSGKRETQYF. For the CDR3, the DNA is TGTGCCGTTCGATTGAAGAGGACTAGCGGGAAGCGGGAGACCCAGTACTTC.